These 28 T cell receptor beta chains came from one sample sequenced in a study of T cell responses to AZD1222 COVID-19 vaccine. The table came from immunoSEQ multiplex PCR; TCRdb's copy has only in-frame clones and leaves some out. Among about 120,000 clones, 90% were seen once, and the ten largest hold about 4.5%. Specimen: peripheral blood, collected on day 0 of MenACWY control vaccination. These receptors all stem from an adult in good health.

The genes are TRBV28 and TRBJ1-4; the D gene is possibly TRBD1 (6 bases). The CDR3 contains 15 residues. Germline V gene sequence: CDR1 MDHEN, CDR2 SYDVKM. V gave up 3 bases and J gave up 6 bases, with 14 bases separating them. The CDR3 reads CASSFTGGAHEKLFF. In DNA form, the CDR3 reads TGTGCCAGCAGTTTTACCGGGGGGGCACATGAAAAACTGTTTTTT.

CDR3 amino acids: CATSRGGQGIYGYTF. As DNA, the CDR3 is TGTGCCACCAGCAGAGGTGGACAGGGTATCTATGGCTACACCTTC. The rearrangement uses TRBV15 and TRBJ1-2; 8 nucleotides line up with TRBD1. The CDR3 runs 15 residues. Germline V gives CDR1 LNHNV, CDR2 YYDKDF (reference sequence). The ends lost 1 base at V and 4 bases at J; junction bases unmatched: 5.

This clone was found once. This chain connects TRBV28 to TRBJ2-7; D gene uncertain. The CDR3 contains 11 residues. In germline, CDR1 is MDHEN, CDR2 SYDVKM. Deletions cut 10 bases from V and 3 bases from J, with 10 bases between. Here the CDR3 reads CAISSNYEQYF. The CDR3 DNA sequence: TGTGCCATTTCTTCCAACTACGAGCAGTACTTC.

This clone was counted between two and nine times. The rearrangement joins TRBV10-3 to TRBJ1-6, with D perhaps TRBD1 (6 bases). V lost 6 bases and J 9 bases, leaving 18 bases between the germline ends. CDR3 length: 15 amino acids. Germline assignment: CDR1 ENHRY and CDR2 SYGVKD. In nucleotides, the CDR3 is TGTGCCATCAGGACAGACCAGGGGTTCGGTTCACCCCTCCACTTT. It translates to CAIRTDQGFGSPLHF.

CDR3 DNA sequence: TGCGCCAGCAGCTTGGTCCCTAGCGGGGGCACAGATACGCAGTATTTT. This translates into CASSLVPSGGTDTQYF. The chain joins TRBV5-1 to TRBJ2-3; 9 nucleotides line up with TRBD2. The CDR3 sequence is 16 residues long. Germline assignment: CDR1 SGHRS and CDR2 YFSETQ. V was pared by 0 bases and J by 1 base, with 3 bases of the junction left unmatched.

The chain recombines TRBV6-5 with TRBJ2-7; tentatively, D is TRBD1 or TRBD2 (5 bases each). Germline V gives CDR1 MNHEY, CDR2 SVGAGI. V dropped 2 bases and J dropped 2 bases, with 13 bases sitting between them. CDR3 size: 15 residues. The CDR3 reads CASSYRHKGPYEQYV. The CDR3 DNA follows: TGTGCCAGCAGTTACCGCCACAAGGGACCCTACGAGCAGTACGTC.

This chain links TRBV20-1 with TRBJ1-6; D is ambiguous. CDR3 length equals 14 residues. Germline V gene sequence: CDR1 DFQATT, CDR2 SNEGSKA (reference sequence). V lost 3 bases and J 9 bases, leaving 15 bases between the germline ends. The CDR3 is CSASETAESSPLHF. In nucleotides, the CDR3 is TGCAGTGCTAGTGAAACCGCGGAGAGTTCACCCCTCCACTTT.

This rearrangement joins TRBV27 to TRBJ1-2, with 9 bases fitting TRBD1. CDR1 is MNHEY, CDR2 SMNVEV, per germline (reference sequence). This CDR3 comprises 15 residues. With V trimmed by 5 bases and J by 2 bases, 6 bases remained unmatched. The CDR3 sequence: CASSRNRGLNYGYTF. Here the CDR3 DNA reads TGTGCCAGCAGTCGAAACAGGGGGCTAAACTATGGCTACACCTTC.

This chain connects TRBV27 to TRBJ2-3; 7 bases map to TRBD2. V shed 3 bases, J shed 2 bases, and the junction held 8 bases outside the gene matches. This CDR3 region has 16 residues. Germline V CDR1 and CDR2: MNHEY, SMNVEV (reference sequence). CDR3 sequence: CASSLSAGVFTDTQYF. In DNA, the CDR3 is TGTGCCAGCAGTTTGTCGGCGGGGGTATTCACAGATACGCAGTATTTT.

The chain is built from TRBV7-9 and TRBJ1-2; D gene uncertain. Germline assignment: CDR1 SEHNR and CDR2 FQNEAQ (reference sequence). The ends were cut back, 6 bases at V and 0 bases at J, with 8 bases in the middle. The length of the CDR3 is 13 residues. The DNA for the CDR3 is TGTGCCAGCAGGGTTGGGGCTAACTATGGCTACACCTTC. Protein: CASRVGANYGYTF.

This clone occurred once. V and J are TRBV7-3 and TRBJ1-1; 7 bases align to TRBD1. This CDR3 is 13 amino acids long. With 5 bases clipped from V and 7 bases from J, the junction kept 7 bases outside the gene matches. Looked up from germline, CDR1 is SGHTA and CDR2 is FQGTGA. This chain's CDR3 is CASSPTGDGEAFF. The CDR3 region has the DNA TGTGCCAGCAGCCCTACAGGGGATGGTGAAGCTTTCTTT. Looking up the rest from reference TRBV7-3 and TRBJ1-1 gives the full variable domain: GAGVSQTPSNKVTEKGKYVELRCDPISGHTALYWYRQSLGQGPEFLIYFQGTGAADDSGLPNDRFFAVRPEGSVSTLKIQRTERGDSAVYLCASSPTGDGEAFFGQGTRLTVV.

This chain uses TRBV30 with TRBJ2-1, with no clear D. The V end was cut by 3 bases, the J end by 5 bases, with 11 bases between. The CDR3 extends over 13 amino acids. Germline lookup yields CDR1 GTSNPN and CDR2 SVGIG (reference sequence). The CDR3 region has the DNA TGTGCCTGGAGCAGGCAGGAGAACAATGAGCAGTTCTTC. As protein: CAWSRQENNEQFF.

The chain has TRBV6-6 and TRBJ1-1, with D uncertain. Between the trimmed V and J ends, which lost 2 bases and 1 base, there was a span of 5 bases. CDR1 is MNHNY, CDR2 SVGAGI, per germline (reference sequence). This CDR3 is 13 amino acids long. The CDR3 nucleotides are TGTGCCAGCAGTTACAGGGCGAACACTGAAGCTTTCTTT. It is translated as CASSYRANTEAFF.

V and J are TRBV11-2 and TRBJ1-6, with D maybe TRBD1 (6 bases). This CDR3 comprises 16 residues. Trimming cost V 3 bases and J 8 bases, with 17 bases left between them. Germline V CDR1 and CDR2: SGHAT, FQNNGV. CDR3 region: CASSFQWGAEDSPLHF. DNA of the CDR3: TGTGCCAGCAGCTTCCAGTGGGGGGCTGAGGATTCACCCCTCCACTTT.

CDR3 DNA: TGTGCCTGGGGACTAGCGGGTTTGAACACCGGGGAGCTGTTTTTT. Translating gives CAWGLAGLNTGELFF. V and J are TRBV30 and TRBJ2-2; 11 bases match TRBD2. Germline CDR1 is GTSNPN and CDR2 is SVGIG (reference sequence). The CDR3 is made up of 15 amino acids. Trimming removed 5 bases from V and 1 base from J; junction bases left unmatched: 3.

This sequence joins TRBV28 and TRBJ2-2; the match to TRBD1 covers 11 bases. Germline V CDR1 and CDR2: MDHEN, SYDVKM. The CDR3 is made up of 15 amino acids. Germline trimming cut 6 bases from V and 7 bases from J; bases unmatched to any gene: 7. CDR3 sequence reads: CASSPGTGGNGELFF. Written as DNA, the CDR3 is TGTGCCAGCAGCCCCGGGACAGGGGGTAACGGGGAGCTGTTTTTT.

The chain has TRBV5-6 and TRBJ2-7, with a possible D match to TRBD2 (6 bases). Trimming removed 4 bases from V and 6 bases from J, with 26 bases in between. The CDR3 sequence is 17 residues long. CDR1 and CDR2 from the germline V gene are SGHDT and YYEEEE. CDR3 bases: TGTGCCAGCAGCCCAGGGTCCAGGTCCTCAAGGGGAGGCGAGCAGTACGTC. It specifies CASSPGSRSSRGGEQYV.

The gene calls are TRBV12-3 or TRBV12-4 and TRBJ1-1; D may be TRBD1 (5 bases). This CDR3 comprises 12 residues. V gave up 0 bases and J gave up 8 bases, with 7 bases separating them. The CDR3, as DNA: TGTGCCAGCAGTTTAGCGCAGGGAGAAGCTTTCTTT. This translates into CASSLAQGEAFF.

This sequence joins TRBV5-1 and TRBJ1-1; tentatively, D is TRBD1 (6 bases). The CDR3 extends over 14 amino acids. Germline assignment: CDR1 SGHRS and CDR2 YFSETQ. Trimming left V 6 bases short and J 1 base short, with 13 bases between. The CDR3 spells CASTGGRSNTEAFF. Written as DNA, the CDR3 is TGCGCCAGCACCGGGGGCAGATCGAACACTGAAGCTTTCTTT. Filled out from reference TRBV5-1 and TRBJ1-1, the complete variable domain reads KAGVTQTPRYLIKTRGQQVTLSCSPISGHRSVSWYQQTPGQGLQFLFEYFSETQRNKGNFPGRFSGRQFSNSRSEMNVSTLELGDSALYLCASTGGRSNTEAFFGQGTRLTVV.

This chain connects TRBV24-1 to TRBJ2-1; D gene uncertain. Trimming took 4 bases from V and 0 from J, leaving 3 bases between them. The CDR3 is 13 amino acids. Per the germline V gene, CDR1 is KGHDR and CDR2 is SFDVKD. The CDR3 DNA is TGTGCCACCAGTGAATCCTCCTACAATGAGCAGTTCTTC. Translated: CATSESSYNEQFF.

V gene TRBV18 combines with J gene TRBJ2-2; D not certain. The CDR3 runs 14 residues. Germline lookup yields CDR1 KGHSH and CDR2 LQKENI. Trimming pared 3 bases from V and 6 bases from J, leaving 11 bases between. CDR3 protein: CASSPYTEPGELFF. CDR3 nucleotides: TGTGCCAGCTCACCTTATACAGAACCCGGGGAGCTGTTTTTT.

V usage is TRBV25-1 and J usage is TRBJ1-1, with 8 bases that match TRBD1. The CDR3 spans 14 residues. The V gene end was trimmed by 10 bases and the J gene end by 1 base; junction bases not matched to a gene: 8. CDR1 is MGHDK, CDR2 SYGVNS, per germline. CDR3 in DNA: TGTGCCACCCAGGGGGCACATGGGAACACTGAAGCTTTCTTT. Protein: CATQGAHGNTEAFF.

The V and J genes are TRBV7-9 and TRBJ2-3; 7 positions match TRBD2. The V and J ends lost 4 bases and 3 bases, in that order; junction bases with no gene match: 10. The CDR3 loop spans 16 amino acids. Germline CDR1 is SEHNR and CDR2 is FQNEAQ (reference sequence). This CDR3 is CASSSPTSIQTDTQYF. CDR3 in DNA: TGTGCCAGCAGCTCGCCGACTAGCATCCAGACAGATACGCAGTATTTT.

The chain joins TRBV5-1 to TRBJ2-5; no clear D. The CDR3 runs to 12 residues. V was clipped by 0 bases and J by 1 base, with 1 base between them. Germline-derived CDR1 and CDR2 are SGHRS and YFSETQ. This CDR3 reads CASSLGQETQYF. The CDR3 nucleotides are TGCGCCAGCAGCTTGGGCCAAGAGACCCAGTACTTC.

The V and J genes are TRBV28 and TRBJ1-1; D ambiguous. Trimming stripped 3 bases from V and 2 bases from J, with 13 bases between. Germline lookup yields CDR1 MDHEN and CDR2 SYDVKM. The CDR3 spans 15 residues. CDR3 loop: CASSFSSVGNTEAFF. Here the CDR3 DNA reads TGTGCCAGCAGTTTTAGCTCCGTAGGAAACACTGAAGCTTTCTTT.

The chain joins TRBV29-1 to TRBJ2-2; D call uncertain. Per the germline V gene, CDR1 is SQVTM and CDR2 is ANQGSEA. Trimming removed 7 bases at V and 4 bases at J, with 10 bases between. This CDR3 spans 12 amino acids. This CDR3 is CSALTPTGELFF. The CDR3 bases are TGCAGCGCCCTAACCCCCACCGGGGAGCTGTTTTTT.

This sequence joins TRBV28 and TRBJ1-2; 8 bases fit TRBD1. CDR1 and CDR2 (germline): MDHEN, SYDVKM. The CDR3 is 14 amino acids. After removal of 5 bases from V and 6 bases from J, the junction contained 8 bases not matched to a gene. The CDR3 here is CASSPLDRVDGYTF. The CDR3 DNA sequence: TGTGCCAGCAGTCCCCTGGACAGGGTGGATGGCTACACCTTC.

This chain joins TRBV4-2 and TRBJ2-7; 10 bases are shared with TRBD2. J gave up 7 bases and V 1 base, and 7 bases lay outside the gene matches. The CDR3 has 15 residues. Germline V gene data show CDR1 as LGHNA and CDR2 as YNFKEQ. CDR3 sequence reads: CASSQGHLAGDEQYF. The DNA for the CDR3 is TGTGCCAGCAGCCAAGGTCACCTAGCGGGAGATGAGCAGTACTTC.